Below, 23 T cell receptor beta chains from the same sample are listed, as sequenced in a study of tumor-infiltrating lymphocytes in primary liver carcinoma. Researchers generated TCR beta cDNA from about 0.5 ug of total RNA, relying on a constant-region primer. Slightly modified ARM-PCR, run as three nested multiplex PCR rounds, produced the TCR beta libraries. Researchers ran the first two PCR rounds for roughly 11 cycles each with TRBV1-TRBV30 forward primers and a C-beta reverse primer. Each CDR3 protein is one row after TCRdb ran MiXCR on the multiplex PCR reads. The repertoire holds some 25,000 distinct CDR3 sequences, with 60% to 85% as singletons. It was from about 21-30 mg of unsorted bulk tissue that RNA and DNA were co-extracted. Input material: liver tumor tissue from sampling region 3. The subset here: tumor region T3, left-lateral pole. Source of these receptors: a man between 35 and 55 years old with primary liver carcinoma and hepatitis B virus infection.

As to this clonotype: The junction departs from germline at one end; a sequencing error may be responsible. The chain recombines TRBV6-2 or TRBV6-3 with TRBJ2-1; D gene uncertain. Germline CDR1 MNHEY, CDR2 SVGEGT. The CDR3 runs 12 residues. The CDR3 region has the DNA TGTGCCAGCCAGGAACGATACAATGGGCAGTTCTTC. Translated, it gives CASQERYNGQFF.

In regard to this clonotype: A junction end diverges from the germline sequence, so it may reflect a read error. This chain links TRBV12-3 or TRBV12-4 with TRBJ2-4; TRBD2 matches 13 bases. The CDR3 runs to 18 residues. In nucleotides, the CDR3 is TGTGCCAGCGGTGCCGGGACTAGCGGGACGCTAGCCAAAAACATTCAATACTTC. Its translation: CASGAGTSGTLAKNIQYF.

For this clonotype: One junction end disagrees with the germline gene, perhaps due to a read error. The chain has TRBV11-2 and TRBJ2-7, with TRBD2 as a possible D gene (5 bases). The CDR3 is made up of 14 amino acids. Germline lookup yields CDR1 SGHAT and CDR2 FQNNGV. The CDR3 DNA reads as TGTACCAGCAGCTTAGATCTTGGTGTACGGGAACAGTACTTC. It encodes CTSSLDLGVREQYF.

This clonotype is termed medium-sized. Just one base apart from a much larger clone, this may be a read error. The genes are TRBV4-2 and TRBJ1-1; 7 bases fit TRBD1. V was pared by 0 bases and J by 5 bases, with 12 bases of the junction left unmatched. Germline V gives CDR1 LGHNA, CDR2 YNFKEQ. The CDR3 loop spans 17 amino acids. The CDR3 bases are TGTGCCAGCAGCCAAGAGTACGGACAGGTTTTTTGGACTGAAGCTTTCTTT. Translating gives CASSQEYGQVFWTEAFF.

By its share, this clonotype is medium-sized (0.01 to 0.1%). This sequence joins TRBV12-3 or TRBV12-4 and TRBJ2-7, with TRBD2 identical over 12 bases. V lost 5 bases, J lost 2 bases, and 10 bases stayed unmatched. The CDR3 covers 17 residues. The CDR3 loop is CASSPKSTSGSPYEQYF. In nucleotides, the CDR3 is TGTGCCAGCAGTCCAAAGTCGACTAGCGGGAGCCCCTACGAGCAGTACTTC.

About this clonotype itself: A much larger clone is a single base away; this may be a read error. The V and J genes are TRBV11-2 and TRBJ2-1, with 8 bases aligning to TRBD2. The CDR3 contains 16 residues. Germline V lookup: CDR1 SGHAT, CDR2 FQNNGV. The CDR3 bases are TGTGCCAGCAGCTTGGATATCGGACTAGCCACGGGTGAGCATTTCTTC. Translated: CASSLDIGLATGEHFF.

A remark on this clonotype: This CDR3 is missing its conserved last phenylalanine or tryptophan, likely due to a read error. The limits of the CDR3 on the DNA are not certain, so only TCRdb's listed CDR3 is given. The rearrangement uses TRBV7-8 and TRBJ2-2. The CDR3 length equals 16 residues, ends included. CDR1 SGHVS and CDR2 FQNEAQ come from the germline V gene. The CDR3 is CASSFAEVLNTGELFL.

Note on this clonotype: A read error is likely, as this CDR3 ends without the conserved phenylalanine or tryptophan. Because the CDR3's place on the DNA is in doubt, the DNA is left out and the CDR3 is given as listed by TCRdb. The rearrangement uses TRBV11-2 and TRBJ1-4. The V gene's germline CDR1 is SGHAT and CDR2 FQNNGV. The CDR3 is 11 residues long, ends included. CDR3 residues: CASNLVSELLV.

This clonotype was seen only a few times. The V gene is TRBV7-9, the J gene TRBJ1-2; D remains unclear. The CDR3 covers 16 residues. CDR1 and CDR2 from the germline V gene are SEHNR and FQNEAQ (reference sequence). CDR3 in DNA: TGTGTCAGTAGCCCCGAGGGCAGGTTGTCCCAGTATGGCTACACCTTC. Translation gives CVSSPEGRLSQYGYTF.

On this clonotype itself: The conserved phenylalanine or tryptophan is not found at the CDR3 terminus, so this likely reflects a read error. The rearrangement joins TRBV12-3 or TRBV12-4 to TRBJ1-1, with unresolved D. Trimming cost V 3 bases and J 4 bases, with 9 bases left between them. The CDR3 runs to 13 residues. Here the CDR3 reads CASSFLGFTEAFS. CDR3 coding DNA: TGTGCCAGCAGTTTCCTTGGGTTCACTGAAGCTTTCTCT.

This clonotype was seen a single time. Sequence at one end of the junction differs from germline and may be a read error. This sequence joins TRBV6-1 and TRBJ1-5; D is uncertain. The CDR3 loop spans 17 amino acids. Germline V gene data show CDR1 as MNHNS and CDR2 as SASEGT. CDR3 bases: TGTGTCAGCAGTGGGATGGCGAGGCGGGTTTTGGGTCGGCGCCAGCATTTT. The encoded protein is CVSSGMARRVLGRRQHF.

About this clonotype itself: Germline and junction disagree at one end, which may indicate a read error. The V gene is TRBV4-1, the J gene TRBJ2-2; 9 nucleotides line up with TRBD1. Per germline, CDR1 MGHRA and CDR2 YSYEKL. The CDR3 is made up of 16 amino acids. The CDR3 loop reads CASNDLDRGLTRELSF. CDR3 coding DNA: TGCGCCAGCAACGATCTGGACAGGGGATTAACCCGGGAGTTGTCTTTT.

Details on this clonotype: At one boundary the junction diverges from the germline segment, which might be a read error. The J gene is TRBJ1-2, the V gene TRBV7-2; 9 nucleotides align to TRBD1. Germline CDR1 is SGHTA and CDR2 is FQGNSA. This CDR3 is 12 amino acids long. DNA for the CDR3: TGCGCCAGCAGCATGACAGGGGGTGGCTACACCTTC. Protein sequence: CASSMTGGGYTF.

As concerns this clonotype: Since no conserved phenylalanine or tryptophan closes the CDR3, a read error is the likely cause. The gene calls are TRBV12-3 or TRBV12-4 and TRBJ2-7; possible D gene TRBD2, 6 bases. This CDR3 is built from 14 residues. V dropped 1 base and J dropped 6 bases, with 13 bases sitting between them. This CDR3 is CASSLVLGGGEQYY. The CDR3 DNA reads TGTGCCAGCAGTTTAGTGCTCGGGGGTGGCGAGCAGTACTAC.

Points on this clonotype: The junction departs from the called germline gene at one end, perhaps through a read error. The V gene is TRBV4-3, the J gene TRBJ2-1, with TRBD2 identical over 8 bases. CDR3 length: 17 residues. Germline V gene lookup returns CDR1 LGHNA and CDR2 YSLEER. The CDR3 nucleotides read TGCGCCAGCAGCCAAGGGCTTCCGGGACTAGAGGGAGCTGAGCAATCCTTC. Translation gives CASSQGLPGLEGAEQSF.

The genes are TRBV11-2 and TRBJ2-7; the match to TRBD2 covers 9 bases. CDR1 SGHAT and CDR2 FQNNGV come from the germline V gene. V lost 5 bases and J lost 9; bases outside the gene matches: 14. The CDR3 loop spans 15 amino acids. CDR3 coding DNA: TGTGCCAGCAGCGCCCCGGGACTAGCATCGCGGGTGCAGTACTTC. Protein product: CASSAPGLASRVQYF.

This clonotype was seen only a few times. The germline gene is not matched at one end of the junction; a read error may be the cause. J is TRBJ2-7 and V is TRBV4-3; perhaps TRBD1 as D (5 bases). The CDR3 is made up of 15 amino acids. Germline CDR1 is LGHNA and CDR2 is YSLEER. The CDR3 sequence: CVSSQNKGVGYEQYF. The CDR3 nucleotides read TGCGTCAGCAGCCAAAACAAAGGGGTTGGCTACGAGCAGTACTTC.

This clonotype is large by share. The chain carries TRBV5-1 and TRBJ2-3; 8 nucleotides align to TRBD2. The CDR3 covers 16 residues. The ends lost 0 bases at V and 5 bases at J; junction bases unmatched: 8. Germline loops: CDR1 SGHRS, CDR2 YFSETQ. The CDR3 nucleotides read TGCGCCAGCAGCTTGGGAGCGGGGGATTGGGGAGATACGCAGTATTTT. It translates to CASSLGAGDWGDTQYF. Using reference TRBV5-1 and TRBJ2-3 for the parts outside the CDR3, the full variable domain is KAGVTQTPRYLIKTRGQQVTLSCSPISGHRSVSWYQQTPGQGLQFLFEYFSETQRNKGNFPGRFSGRQFSNSRSEMNVSTLELGDSALYLCASSLGAGDWGDTQYFGPGTRLTVL.

This clonotype was seen a handful of times. A read error may account for a junction end that differs from germline. The chain couples TRBV10-1 to TRBJ2-3; D is unresolved. Germline CDR1 is WNHNN and CDR2 is SYGVQD (reference sequence). CDR3 length: 15 residues. CDR3 amino acids: CASSVSGPRTDTQYF. DNA for the CDR3: TGCGCCAGCAGTGTATCCGGACCACGCACAGACACGCAGTATTTT.

A note on this clonotype: It is likely a read error, because the conserved phenylalanine at the end of the CDR3 is missing. The chain uses TRBV28 and TRBJ2-1, with 11 bases matching TRBD2. Germline CDR1 is MDHEN and CDR2 is SYDVKM. Trimming took 5 bases from V and 0 from J; bases not matched to a gene: 3. The CDR3 runs 16 residues. CDR3 sequence: CASSLTSGGSYNEQFS. In DNA, the CDR3 is TGTGCCAGCAGTCTAACTAGCGGGGGCTCCTACAATGAGCAGTTCTCC.

As concerns this clonotype: A much larger clonotype is one base distant, so this may be a read error. The CDR3 here is CASTPRRRRSSGASGANVLTF. The CDR3 nucleotides read TGTGCCAGCACCCCCAGGAGACGTCGGTCTAGCGGCGCCTCTGGGGCCAACGTCCTGACTTTC. The chain links TRBV6-2 or TRBV6-3 to TRBJ2-6; TRBD2 matches at 7 bases. V gave up 7 bases and J gave up 0 bases; unmatched junction bases: 21. CDR1 and CDR2 (germline): MNHEY, SVGEGT. The CDR3 is 21 amino acids.

The rearrangement uses TRBV14 and TRBJ2-1; perhaps TRBD1 as D (6 bases). The last part of the DNA fits TRBJ2-7 better; the J call may be wrong. The germline CDR1 and CDR2 sequences are SGHDN and FVKESK. The CDR3 totals 13 residues. CDR3 sequence (DNA): TGTGCCAGCAGCTACCATACAGGGTGGGGGCAGTACTTC. This sequence encodes CASSYHTGWGQYF.

Concerning this clonotype itself: This likely comes from a read error, as the CDR3 has no conserved phenylalanine or tryptophan at its end. The chain combines TRBV6-5 with TRBJ2-1; no reliable D call. The CDR3 covers 15 residues. Germline CDR1 MNHEY, CDR2 SVGAGI. The V end was cut by 0 bases, the J end by 8 bases, with 14 bases between. The CDR3 DNA sequence: TGTGCCAGCAGTTACTCGGTTCTAGACGGTGATGAGCAGTTCATC. Its protein product is CASSYSVLDGDEQFI.